A selection of T cell receptor beta chains follows, all from one sample in a study of T cell changes during pregnancy in multiple sclerosis. Profiling relied on immunoSEQ multiplex PCR, and the TCRdb table lists in-frame clones only, not all of them. The sample carries tens of thousands of clones, roughly 92% recorded once. This material consisted of peripheral blood, taken after pregnancy. All receptors come from a female donor with multiple sclerosis, enrolled in a pregnancy study. The CDR3 runs from the conserved cysteine through the conserved F or W. A D gene is named only where the DNA matches it firmly.

d_gene,v_gene,CDR3aa
TRBD1,TRBV23-1,CASSQLVRGLGLNEQYF
TRBD2,TRBV13,CASSPDTLADKAYEQYF
-,TRBV4-2,CASSQDWPQETQYF
-,TRBV19,CASSRALNTEAFF
TRBD2,TRBV7-6,CASSLASRTRSHEQYF
-,TRBV19,CASSSISATNEKLFF
TRBD2,TRBV30,CAWSVGLAGGSDTQYF
-,TRBV11-1,CASSSSAGSHNEQFF
-,TRBV7-2,CASSLAGGQEEKLFF
TRBD1,TRBV7-9,CASTRGGQGKNEQFF
TRBD1,TRBV6-1,CASGDRVSSLSYEQYF
-,TRBV4-1,CASSQGTEAFF
TRBD1,TRBV7-9,CASSFQGANEQFF
-,TRBV6-5,CASSYSIGGASYEQYF